The rows below give T cell receptor beta chains drawn from one sample of a study of blood T cells in healthy people across ages. TCRdb independently ran MiXCR on the 5' RACE reads; one entry per CDR3 protein. The data show 800,000 to 950,000 distinct CDR3 sequences, about 44% seen once. The sequenced sample consisted of blood. These receptors came from a young man in good health. Both conserved end residues are part of each CDR3. A D gene is named only where the DNA matches it firmly.

v_call: TRBV6-5; j_call: TRBJ1-1; d_call: TRBD1; cdr3_aa: CASSPLTGEEAFF
v_call: TRBV7-2; j_call: TRBJ1-2; d_call: TRBD1; cdr3_aa: CASSLGQGAGYTF
v_call: TRBV5-1; j_call: TRBJ2-3; d_call: NA; cdr3_aa: CASSSGEGADTQYF
v_call: TRBV2; j_call: TRBJ1-6; d_call: NA; cdr3_aa: CASSEGQGSSPLHF
v_call: TRBV20-1; j_call: TRBJ2-1; d_call: TRBD2; cdr3_aa: CSAPTRLASSGNEQFF
v_call: TRBV15; j_call: TRBJ2-7; d_call: NA; cdr3_aa: CATSSLGRSSYEQYF
v_call: TRBV5-1; j_call: TRBJ2-3; d_call: TRBD1; cdr3_aa: CASMTGVFDTDTQYF
v_call: TRBV4-1; j_call: TRBJ2-7; d_call: TRBD2; cdr3_aa: CASSHPPAGANEQYF
v_call: TRBV6-5; j_call: TRBJ2-1; d_call: NA; cdr3_aa: CASSYEGGFSYNEQFF
v_call: TRBV20-1; j_call: TRBJ1-5; d_call: NA; cdr3_aa: CSAVRGGVNSNQPQHF
v_call: TRBV4-1; j_call: TRBJ2-7; d_call: NA; cdr3_aa: CASSQGHSRSYNEQYF
v_call: TRBV14; j_call: TRBJ2-3; d_call: NA; cdr3_aa: CASSLWGTDTQYF
v_call: TRBV7-2; j_call: TRBJ2-5; d_call: NA; cdr3_aa: CASGWVQKQETQYF
v_call: TRBV28; j_call: TRBJ2-7; d_call: NA; cdr3_aa: CASSSAGGGQYF
v_call: TRBV7-9; j_call: TRBJ2-6; d_call: NA; cdr3_aa: CASSTTDSGANVLTF
v_call: TRBV6-1; j_call: TRBJ2-5; d_call: NA; cdr3_aa: CASTKGVAQETQYF
v_call: TRBV10-3; j_call: TRBJ2-5; d_call: NA; cdr3_aa: CAISDLEETQYF
v_call: TRBV20-1; j_call: TRBJ2-1; d_call: NA; cdr3_aa: CSARRQVQFF
v_call: TRBV28; j_call: TRBJ1-2; d_call: TRBD1; cdr3_aa: CASTTDRAYGYTF
v_call: TRBV27; j_call: TRBJ2-3; d_call: TRBD2; cdr3_aa: CASSPSSGGALTDTQYF
v_call: TRBV29-1; j_call: TRBJ2-1; d_call: NA; cdr3_aa: CSAEDSRNEQFF
v_call: TRBV5-1; j_call: TRBJ2-1; d_call: TRBD2; cdr3_aa: CASSVRGDHNEQFF
v_call: TRBV4-3; j_call: NA; d_call: TRBD1; cdr3_aa: CASSADSGTAYNEQYF
v_call: TRBV3-1; j_call: TRBJ2-5; d_call: NA; cdr3_aa: CASSQVPGPQETQYF